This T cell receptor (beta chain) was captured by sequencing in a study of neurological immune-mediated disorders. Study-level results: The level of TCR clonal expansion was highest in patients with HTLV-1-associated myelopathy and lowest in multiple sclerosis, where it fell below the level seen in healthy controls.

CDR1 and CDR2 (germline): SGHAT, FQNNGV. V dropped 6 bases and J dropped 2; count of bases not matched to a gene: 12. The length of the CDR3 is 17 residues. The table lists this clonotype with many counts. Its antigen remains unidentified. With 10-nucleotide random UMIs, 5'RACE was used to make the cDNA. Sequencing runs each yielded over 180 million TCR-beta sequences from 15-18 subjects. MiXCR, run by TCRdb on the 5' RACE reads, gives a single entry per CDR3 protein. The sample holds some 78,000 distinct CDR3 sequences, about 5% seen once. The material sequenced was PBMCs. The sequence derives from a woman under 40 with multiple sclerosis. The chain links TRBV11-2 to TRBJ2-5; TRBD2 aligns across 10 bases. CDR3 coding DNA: TGTGCCAGCAGACCACTCGGGGTAGCGGGGGGACAAGAGACCCAGTACTTC. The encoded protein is CASRPLGVAGGQETQYF.